This T cell receptor beta chain was identified in a study of blood T cell repertoires in COVID-19 (dated by TCRdb to the early 2020s). Context from the whole study: Collaborator samples came from the United States, Italy and Spain and covered acute and convalescent phases of COVID-19. The prospective study material was composed of cDNA or gDNA derived from T cells, B-cell-depleted T cells, or PBMCs. Subjects who had been exposed to COVID-19, were actively infected with it, or had recovered from it provided the deeply sampled blood TCRbeta repertoires that made up the dataset. The repertoires were released in a freely available public database intended as a resource for research on the immune response to SARS-CoV-2. The samples were drawn from the first 160 participants of the ongoing ImmuneRACE study and from some 1,300 subjects provided by 6 global collaborators. Sample metadata almost always included a de-identified subject ID, COVID-19 status, age in years and sex. Where available, HLA class I and class II types were taken from metadata supplied by the sample provider and were not determined by assay-based typing.

Participants in the prospective study were aged roughly 18 to 89 years, lived in 20 to 25 United States geographic areas, and enrolled through a virtual design. In the prospective study, participants were assigned to cohorts based on the clinical history participants reported in a screening survey and a study questionnaire. Exposed participants had been in contact, within 2 weeks of entering the study, with a person who had a PCR-confirmed or clinician-diagnosed case of COVID-19. Each participant in the prospective study had whole blood, serum and a nasopharyngeal or oropharyngeal swab collected by mobile phlebotomists. Over an approximately 2-month period, participants in the prospective study had the option of providing additional blood draws and questionnaires. Before DNA extraction, prospective study blood samples were shipped either frozen or at room temperature. TCRbeta CDR3 regions were amplified from genomic DNA using the immunoSEQ Assay, a bias-controlled multiplex PCR. The original pipeline was this. Within the assay, amplification of reference gene primers was used to estimate how many nucleated cells each sample contained. To quantify the absolute abundance of each unique TCRbeta CDR3 rearrangement, sequence reads were collapsed and filtered. For each sample, productive Simpson clonality was calculated as the square root of Simpson's diversity index over productive rearrangements. TCRdb stores this immuneACCESS table with in-frame sequences only. Part of the clones is absent; in the studies checked, under half of the shortfall reflects unresolved V genes, and no reason is known for the rest. V and J calls and clone size come straight from that table; D and trimming were deduced from the DNA. Here the sample has more than 300,000 clones; roughly 90% occur a single time. The ten largest account for around 4.2% of the sample.

Findings and caveats that apply to the study as a whole: The amount of clinical and demographic metadata varied by source and participant and was provided uncurated.

Worth noting for this clone: No cognate antigen has been identified for it. Base qualities are not provided; no much larger clone lies one nucleotide away.

From the cysteine up to the phenylalanine, the CDR3 has a length of 16 residues. Just the 48-base CDR3 DNA is kept, in frame starting at base 1. CDR1 MNHEY and CDR2 SMNVEV are derived from the germline V gene (reference sequence). V ends up 0 bases short and J 1 base short, with an unmatched junction base count of 3. Material: PBMCs or T cells enriched from blood (not recorded which). The receptor was isolated from a woman younger than 45 who had been exposed to COVID-19. This chain is built from TRBV27 and TRBJ1-2; 9 bases in between match TRBD1. The DNA is as follows: TGTGCCAGCAGTTTATCAGGGACAGGGTTTAACTATGGCTACACCTTC. It specifies CASSLSGTGFNYGYTF.